This T cell receptor beta chain was identified in a study of CD8 T cells in Susac syndrome. This CDR3 contains 13 residues. The germline CDR1 and CDR2 sequences are SGHDT and YYEEEE. Trimming stripped 4 bases from V and 6 bases from J, with 13 bases between. RNA, at 0.5 to 1 ug, was reverse transcribed with random hexamers. Amplification of TCR beta CDR3 spanned 54 Vbeta and 13 Jbeta via immunoSEQ multiplex PCR. TCRdb passed the immunoSEQ multiplex PCR reads through MiXCR, listing each CDR3 protein once. The profile shows 100,000 or so distinct CDR3 sequences, 85% to 95% of them singletons. Controls were drawn from healthy donors and were matched for age and sex. CD8+ and CD4+ T cells were negatively isolated; TEMRA cells were FACS-enriched.

The rearrangement uses TRBV5-6 and TRBJ1-2; D gene uncertain. This clonotype originated in a human donor in good health. The sequencing sample was made of CD4+ T cells from PBMCs. Here the CDR3 reads CASSQRPSHGYTF. The CDR3 coding sequence is TGTGCCAGCAGCCAGCGACCATCTCATGGCTACACCTTC.